This T cell receptor (beta chain) came from a study of blood T cell repertoires in COVID-19. Study at large: The United States, Italy and Spain provided the acute and convalescent COVID-19 samples. PBMCs, B-cell-depleted T cells, or T cells were the source of the cDNA or gDNA that made up the material.

From germline, CDR1 is WNHNN and CDR2 SYGVQD (reference sequence). The CDR3 covers 14 residues. The J segment lost 5 bases and the V segment lost 5 bases, leaving 6 bases of the junction unmatched. Per the original data handling: Reference gene primer amplification in the assay estimated nucleated cell counts. Method: immunoSEQ multiplex PCR; TCRdb's copy keeps in-frame clones and lacks some. From that table come the V and J calls and clone size; the DNA was used to work out D and trimming. This sample carries 160,000 or so clones, about 79% of them seen once, and the ten largest clones take 9% to 10%. This clone was seen a few times.

Input material: peripheral blood. The clonotype originates from a woman aged 45-59 years with acute or convalescent COVID-19. The chain links TRBV10-1 to TRBJ1-1; 9 bases line up with TRBD1. The CDR3 bases are TGCGCCAGCAGTCCGGACAGGGGTCGAACTGAAGCTTTCTTT. This gives the protein CASSPDRGRTEAFF.